The entry that follows covers one T cell receptor (beta chain) sequence. The data were taken from a study of blood T cell repertoires in COVID-19. The overall study: PBMCs, B-cell-depleted T cells, or T cells were the source of the cDNA or gDNA that made up the material.

The V gene lost 3 bases and the J gene lost 4 bases, with 18 bases spanning the gap. Looked up from germline, CDR1 is SGHTA and CDR2 is FQGTGA. This CDR3 is 16 amino acids long. Profiling relied on immunoSEQ multiplex PCR, and the TCRdb table lists in-frame clones only, not all of them. Of some 300,000 clones in the sample, about 90% were seen once. The sample comprised peripheral blood. The receptor's source is a woman aged 40 to 55 with COVID-19, enrolled during active disease. The rearrangement uses TRBV7-3 and TRBJ2-5; D unresolved. The CDR3 coding sequence is TGTGCCAGCAGCTTCGGAGTCCTCCGCGATGGAGAGACCCAGTACTTC. This encodes CASSFGVLRDGETQYF.